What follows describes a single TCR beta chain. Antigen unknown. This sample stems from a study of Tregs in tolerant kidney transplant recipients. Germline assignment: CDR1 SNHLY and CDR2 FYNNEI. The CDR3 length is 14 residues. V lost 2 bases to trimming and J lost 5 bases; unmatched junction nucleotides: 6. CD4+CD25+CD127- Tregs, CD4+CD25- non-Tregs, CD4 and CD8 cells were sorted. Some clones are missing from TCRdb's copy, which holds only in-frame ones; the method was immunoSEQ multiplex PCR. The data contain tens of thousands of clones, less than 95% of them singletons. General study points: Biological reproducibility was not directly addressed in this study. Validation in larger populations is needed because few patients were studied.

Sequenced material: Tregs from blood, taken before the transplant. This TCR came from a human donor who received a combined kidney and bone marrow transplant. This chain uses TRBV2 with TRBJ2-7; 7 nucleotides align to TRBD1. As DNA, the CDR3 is TGTGCCAGCAGTGAACTACAGGGGCCAAACGAGCAGTACTTC. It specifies CASSELQGPNEQYF.